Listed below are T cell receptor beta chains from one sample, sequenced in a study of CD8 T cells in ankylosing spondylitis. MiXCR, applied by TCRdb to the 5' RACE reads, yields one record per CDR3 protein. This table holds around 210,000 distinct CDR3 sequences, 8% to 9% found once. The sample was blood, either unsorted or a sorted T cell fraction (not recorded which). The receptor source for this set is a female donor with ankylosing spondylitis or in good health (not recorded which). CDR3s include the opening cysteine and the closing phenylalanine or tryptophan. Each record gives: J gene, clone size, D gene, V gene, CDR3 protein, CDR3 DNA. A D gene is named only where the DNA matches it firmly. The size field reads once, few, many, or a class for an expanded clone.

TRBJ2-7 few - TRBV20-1 CSAPPPICSYEQYF TGCAGTGCCCCCCCCCCCATCTGCTCGTACGAGCAGTACTTC
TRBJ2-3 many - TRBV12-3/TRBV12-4 CASSFDPDTQYF TGTGCCAGCAGTTTCGATCCGGATACGCAGTATTTT
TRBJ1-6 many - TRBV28 CASRPAGVSPLHF TGTGCCAGCAGGCCTGCGGGGGTGTCACCCCTCCACTTT
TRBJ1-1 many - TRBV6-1 CASSPQLVNTEAFF TGTGCCAGCAGCCCCCAGTTAGTGAACACTGAAGCTTTCTTT
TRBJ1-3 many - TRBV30 CAWSVRASGNTIYF TGTGCCTGGAGTGTCAGAGCCTCTGGAAACACCATATATTTT
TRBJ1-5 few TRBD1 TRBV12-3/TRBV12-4 CASSLSMGTGEQPQHF TGTGCCAGCAGTTTAAGCATGGGGACAGGGGAACAGCCCCAGCATTTT
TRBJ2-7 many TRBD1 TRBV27 CASSGQATYEQYF TGTGCCAGCTCCGGACAGGCAACCTACGAGCAGTACTTC
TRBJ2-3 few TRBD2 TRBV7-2 CASSLVLAGGRGDTQYF TGTGCCAGCAGCTTAGTACTAGCGGGAGGGCGAGGGGATACGCAGTATTTT
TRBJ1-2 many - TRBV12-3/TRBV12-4 CASSLDPRKGYTF TGTGCCAGCAGTTTAGACCCCCGAAAGGGCTACACCTTC
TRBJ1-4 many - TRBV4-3 CASSQDIAGRHNEKLFF TGCGCCAGCAGCCAAGATATAGCAGGGAGGCATAATGAAAAACTGTTTTTT